A single sample gave rise to the 17 T cell receptor beta chains below, sequenced in a study of T-cell memory formation after mild COVID-19. MiXCR was run by TCRdb on the 5' RACE reads, yielding one entry per CDR3 protein. The table lists 390,000 or so distinct CDR3 sequences, 15% to 20% of them singletons, with 20% to 25% in the top ten. Specimen: PBMCs or a T cell subset sorted from them (not recorded which). The receptors originated from a man aged 18 to 30 who had mild COVID-19 (a few samples of this study predate the infection). Cell type and time point are not known.

This chain uses TRBV6-5 with TRBJ1-5; weak D call: TRBD1 (5 bases). Germline V gene data show CDR1 as MNHEY and CDR2 as SVGAGI. The CDR3 loop spans 15 amino acids. V dropped 0 bases and J dropped 4 bases, with 10 bases sitting between them. CDR3 nucleotides: TGTGCCAGCAGTTACTCGGGAGGGGCTAATCAGCCCCAGCATTTT. Its translation is CASSYSGGANQPQHF.

The chain is built from TRBV20-1 and TRBJ2-1; D might be TRBD1 or TRBD2, each matching 5 bases. Germline-derived CDR1 and CDR2 are DFQATT and SNEGSKA (reference sequence). This CDR3 has 15 amino acids. V lost 5 bases to trimming and J lost 1 base, with 15 bases between them. The CDR3 nucleotides read TGCAGTGCTCAGCGACCGGGACGGTCCTACAATGAGCAGTTCTTC. It is translated as CSAQRPGRSYNEQFF.

The table lists this clonotype with many counts. The chain employs TRBV4-3 and TRBJ2-5; D is unresolved. Trimming stripped 0 bases from V and 2 bases from J, with 13 bases between. The CDR3 is 16 amino acids. Germline V gene lookup returns CDR1 LGHNA and CDR2 YSLEER. The CDR3 here is CASSQDGPQPQETQYF. CDR3 coding DNA: TGCGCCAGCAGCCAAGATGGCCCTCAGCCGCAAGAGACCCAGTACTTC.

This clonotype has just a few counts. The chain employs TRBV5-1 and TRBJ2-7; 8 nucleotides agree with TRBD2. CDR1 is SGHRS and CDR2 is YFSETQ in the germline V gene. The junction had 8 bases not matched to a gene; V was cut back by 3 bases and J by 3 bases. This CDR3 has 15 residues. CDR3 nucleotides: TGCGCCAGCAGCTCCGGCGGGGGGAGTTTCTACGAGCAGTACGTC. Protein product: CASSSGGGSFYEQYV.

The rearrangement uses TRBV7-9 and TRBJ2-3; D not resolved. The ends were cut back, 0 bases at V and 10 bases at J, with 11 bases in the middle. Per the germline V gene, CDR1 is SEHNR and CDR2 is FQNEAQ (reference sequence). This CDR3 region has 13 residues. CDR3 region: CASSLALVDPQYF. The CDR3 DNA sequence: TGTGCCAGCAGCTTAGCCCTGGTGGATCCGCAGTATTTT.

The rearrangement links TRBV6-6 to TRBJ1-5; TRBD1 matches 8 bases. After removal of 6 bases from V and 2 bases from J, the junction contained 12 bases not matched to a gene. CDR3 length: 17 amino acids. Per the germline V gene, CDR1 is MNHNY and CDR2 is SVGAGI (reference sequence). In DNA, the CDR3 is TGTGCCAGCAGCCCGGACAGGGAGGGCTTGGGCAATCAGCCCCAGCATTTT. It codes for CASSPDREGLGNQPQHF.

This clonotype was counted a few times. The V gene is TRBV12-3 or TRBV12-4, the J gene TRBJ2-3; 8 nucleotides match TRBD2. The CDR3 has 14 amino acids. The V gene end was trimmed by 10 bases and the J gene end by 6 bases; junction bases not matched to a gene: 12. The CDR3 sequence is CAIDKREQGDTQYF. CDR3 DNA: TGTGCCATCGATAAGCGGGAGCAGGGGGATACGCAGTATTTT.

This clonotype was detected only a few times. CDR3 in amino acids: CASSANSGGTETQYF. The CDR3 bases are TGTGCCAGCAGCGCAAATAGCGGGGGGACAGAGACCCAGTACTTC. The chain has TRBV7-3 and TRBJ2-5, with 10 nucleotides matching TRBD2. CDR1 and CDR2 (germline): SGHTA, FQGTGA. The CDR3 runs 15 residues. J was trimmed by 4 bases and V by 5 bases; bases with no gene match: 7. The whole variable domain, filled in from reference TRBV7-3 and TRBJ2-5, reads GAGVSQTPSNKVTEKGKYVELRCDPISGHTALYWYRQSLGQGPEFLIYFQGTGAADDSGLPNDRFFAVRPEGSVSTLKIQRTERGDSAVYLCASSANSGGTETQYFGPGTRLLVL.

The J gene is TRBJ2-7, the V gene TRBV7-2, with unresolved D. Trimming stripped 8 bases from V and 2 bases from J, with 19 bases between. Germline V gene sequence: CDR1 SGHTA, CDR2 FQGNSA. This CDR3 has 15 residues. This CDR3 is CASGKGGANAYEQYF. The CDR3 nucleotides read TGTGCCAGCGGCAAGGGCGGAGCCAACGCCTACGAGCAGTACTTC.

This clonotype was seen a few times. The rearrangement links TRBV18 to TRBJ2-3; D gene ambiguous. The CDR3 sequence is 13 residues long. Germline CDR1 is KGHSH and CDR2 is LQKENI. The V end lost 2 bases, the J end lost 3 bases, and 6 bases lay between the germline ends. The CDR3 sequence: CASSPDETDTQYF. For the CDR3, the DNA is TGTGCCAGCTCACCAGACGAAACAGATACGCAGTATTTT.

This clonotype was recorded a few times. CDR3 bases: TGTGCCAGCAGCGTAGGAACTCCGAATGAGCAGTTCTTC. Translation gives CASSVGTPNEQFF. This chain joins TRBV9 and TRBJ2-1, with no clear D. The length of the CDR3 is 13 residues. The V end lost 0 bases, the J end lost 7 bases, and 8 bases lay between the germline ends. Germline loops: CDR1 SGDLS, CDR2 YYNGEE.

V usage is TRBV15 and J usage is TRBJ2-3; 11 nucleotides match TRBD2. The CDR3 loop spans 16 amino acids. CDR1 is LNHNV and CDR2 is YYDKDF in the germline V gene (reference sequence). Unmatched junction bases numbered 5, after V lost 3 bases and J lost 3 bases. Written as DNA, the CDR3 is TGTGCCACCAGCAGCCTAGCGGGGGGCCTGACAGATACGCAGTATTTT. This gives the protein CATSSLAGGLTDTQYF.

This clonotype appeared a few times. The V call is TRBV5-1, the J call TRBJ2-3; D may match TRBD1 or TRBD2 (6 bases each). CDR3 size: 15 residues. V lost 0 bases and J lost 4, with 12 bases in between. Germline CDR1 SGHRS, CDR2 YFSETQ. The CDR3: CASSLVSGAADTQYF. As DNA, the CDR3 is TGCGCCAGCAGCTTGGTTTCGGGGGCCGCAGATACGCAGTATTTT.

Comments on this clonotype: Given a much more abundant clone one base away, this may be a read error. CDR3 sequence reads: CDSSAGSGDQETQYF. The CDR3 coding sequence is TGCGACAGCAGCGCAGGAAGCGGGGATCAAGAGACCCAGTACTTC. The chain carries TRBV5-1 and TRBJ2-5, with TRBD2 identical over 7 bases. Germline CDR1 reads SGHRS; CDR2 reads YFSETQ. This CDR3 contains 15 residues.

CDR3 residues: CASSSQGFSTDTQYF. The CDR3 DNA is TGTGCCAGCAGCTCCCAGGGGTTCAGCACAGATACGCAGTATTTT. The chain employs TRBV2 and TRBJ2-3, with TRBD1 as a possible D gene (6 bases). This CDR3 is 15 amino acids long. Germline V lookup: CDR1 SNHLY, CDR2 FYNNEI. Trimming removed 6 bases from V and 0 bases from J, with 13 bases in between.

This clonotype was counted at least ten times. CDR3 loop: CASSPPGYYNEQFF. DNA for the CDR3: TGTGCCAGCAGTCCCCCCGGGTACTACAATGAGCAGTTCTTC. This sequence joins TRBV2 and TRBJ2-1, with D unresolved. The CDR3 runs to 14 residues. Germline values: CDR1 SNHLY, CDR2 FYNNEI. V dropped 5 bases and J dropped 3 bases, with 11 bases sitting between them.

This clonotype was detected ten times or more. The chain links TRBV7-6 to TRBJ2-1; D gene unclear. The CDR3 consists of 14 residues. Looked up from germline, CDR1 is SGHVS and CDR2 is FNYEAQ. Trimming took 0 bases from V and 8 from J, leaving 11 bases between them. CDR3 DNA sequence: TGTGCCAGCAGCTTAGCGTCCCGGTATGATGAGCAGTTCTTC. This gives the protein CASSLASRYDEQFF.